The entry below gives a single T cell receptor (beta chain) sequence along with its context. V dropped 7 bases and J dropped 3 bases, with 9 bases sitting between them. Germline V gives CDR1 MNHNY, CDR2 SVGAGI (reference sequence). CDR3 size: 12 residues. Sequencing used immunoSEQ multiplex PCR; TCRdb keeps in-frame clones, though not all of them. The table has approximately 40,000 clones, approximately 82% seen once; the top ten hold around 1.9%. The record originates from a study of memory CD4+ T cells and cytomegalovirus serostatus. The sort gate was single viable CD3+CD4+CD8-CD45RO+ cells for memory CD4+ T cells.

The chain is built from TRBV6-6 and TRBJ1-1; no firm D call. The TCR sequence derives from an adult in good health and CMV-seronegative. Sequencing used memory CD4+ T cells from blood. The DNA for the CDR3 is TGTGCCAGCATGGTCAGTGACACTGAAGCTTTCTTT. Its translation: CASMVSDTEAFF.